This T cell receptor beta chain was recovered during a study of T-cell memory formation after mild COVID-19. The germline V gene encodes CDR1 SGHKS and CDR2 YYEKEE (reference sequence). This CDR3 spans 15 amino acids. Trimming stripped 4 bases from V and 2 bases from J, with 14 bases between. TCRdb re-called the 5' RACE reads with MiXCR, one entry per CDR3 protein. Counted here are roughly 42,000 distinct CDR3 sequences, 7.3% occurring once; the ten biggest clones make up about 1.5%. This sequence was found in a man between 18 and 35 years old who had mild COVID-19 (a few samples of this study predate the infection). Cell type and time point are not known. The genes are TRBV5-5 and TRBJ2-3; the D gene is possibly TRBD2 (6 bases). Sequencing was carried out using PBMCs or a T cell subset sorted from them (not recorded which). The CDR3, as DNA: TGTGCCAGCAGCATACCTCGGGGGACCACAGATACGCAGTATTTT. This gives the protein CASSIPRGTTDTQYF.